This TCR beta chain was identified during a study of identical twins. TCRdb reanalysed the 5' RACE reads using MiXCR and keeps one entry per CDR3 protein. The sample holds 450,000 to 600,000 distinct CDR3 sequences; more than 20% are singletons and the top ten take approximately 0.52%. The CDR3 spans 15 residues. Trimming took 2 bases from V and 2 from J; bases not matched to a gene: 3. Germline CDR1 reads MNHEY; CDR2 reads SMNVEV (reference sequence). All of the donors were Caucasians in good health. These data also featured in a second study, about yellow fever vaccine responses in identical twins.

The sequence was obtained from a woman between 18 and 30 years old in good health. The source material was CD4+ T cells sorted from blood. The V and J genes are TRBV27 and TRBJ2-7; TRBD2 matches 10 bases. CDR3 protein: CASSLETSGPYEQYF. The CDR3, as DNA: TGTGCCAGCAGTTTAGAGACTAGCGGGCCCTACGAGCAGTACTTC.